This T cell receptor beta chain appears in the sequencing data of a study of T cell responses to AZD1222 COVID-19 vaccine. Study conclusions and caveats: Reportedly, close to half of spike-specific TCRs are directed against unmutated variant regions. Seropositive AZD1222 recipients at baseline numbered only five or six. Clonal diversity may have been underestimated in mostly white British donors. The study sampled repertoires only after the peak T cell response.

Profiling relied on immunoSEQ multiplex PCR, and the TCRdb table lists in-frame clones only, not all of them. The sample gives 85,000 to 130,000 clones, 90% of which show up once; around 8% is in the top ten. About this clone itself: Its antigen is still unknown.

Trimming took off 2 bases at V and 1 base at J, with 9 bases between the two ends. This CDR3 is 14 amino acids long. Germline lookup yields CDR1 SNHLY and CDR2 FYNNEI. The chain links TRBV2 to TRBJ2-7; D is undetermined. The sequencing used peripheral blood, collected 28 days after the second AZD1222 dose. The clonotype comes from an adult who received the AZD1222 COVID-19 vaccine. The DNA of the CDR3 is TGTGCCAGCAGTGAATCGAACGCTTCCTACGAGCAGTACTTC. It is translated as CASSESNASYEQYF.